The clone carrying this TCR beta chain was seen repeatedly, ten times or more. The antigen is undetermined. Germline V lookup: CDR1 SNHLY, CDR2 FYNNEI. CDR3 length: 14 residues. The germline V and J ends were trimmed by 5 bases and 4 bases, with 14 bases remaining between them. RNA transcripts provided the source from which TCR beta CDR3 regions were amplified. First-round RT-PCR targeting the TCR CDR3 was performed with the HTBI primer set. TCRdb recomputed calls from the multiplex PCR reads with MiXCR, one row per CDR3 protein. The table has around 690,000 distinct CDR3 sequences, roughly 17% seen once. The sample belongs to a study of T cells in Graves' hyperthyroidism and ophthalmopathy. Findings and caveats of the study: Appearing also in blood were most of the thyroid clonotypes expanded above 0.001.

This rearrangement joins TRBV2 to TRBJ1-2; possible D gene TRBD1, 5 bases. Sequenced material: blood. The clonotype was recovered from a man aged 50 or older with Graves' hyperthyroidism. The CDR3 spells CASSHPGRSYGYTF. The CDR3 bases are TGTGCCAGCAGTCACCCGGGACGGAGCTATGGCTACACCTTC.